This TCR beta chain was identified in a study of shared clonotypes between healthy human individuals. Points from the study as a whole: Incomplete sequencing of sorted subsets was indicated by rarefaction despite large depth. A generally larger estimated richness was seen in naive subsets than in memory subsets. A few donors had 5% to 6.5% of their naive CD4 clonotypes in common.

Regarding this clone: Its target is unknown.

Adult Caucasians living in Nashville, Tennessee made up all of the donors. This table comes from immunoSEQ multiplex PCR, and its TCRdb copy is limited to in-frame clones, with some not included. Among some 2,000,000 clones, around 95% were seen once, and the ten largest hold around 0.13%. The CDR3 is made up of 14 amino acids. V was clipped by 10 bases and J by 3 bases, with 18 bases between them. The V gene's germline CDR1 is MNHNY and CDR2 SVGAGI (reference sequence). The receptor comes from a man aged 18-30 years in good health. The chain recombines TRBV6-6 with TRBJ1-1; D is ambiguous. Sequenced: naive CD4+ T cells sorted from blood. The subset here: CD45RA+ positively selected. CDR3 in DNA: TGTGCCACCGGGCAGCCCAGTGGGGACACTGAAGCTTTCTTT. Translated, it gives CATGQPSGDTEAFF.